This TCR beta chain appears in the sequencing data of a study of regulatory T cells in long-lasting Graves disease (dated by TCRdb to the early 2020s). Study-wide context: Newly diagnosed Graves' disease patients had taken antithyroid drugs for less than 3 months. The study was registered as a clinical trial and conducted in China. A total of around 35 samples underwent TCR sequencing, from about 13 patients with persistent Graves' disease and 20 patients with newly diagnosed Graves' disease. Patients with persistent Graves' disease were compared with patients with newly diagnosed Graves' disease using TCR sequencing and RNA sequencing of peripheral blood. Beyond this particular receptor, the publication reports: Persistent disease showed preferential use of TRBV28, TRBJ1-2 and TRBJ2-5, whereas newly diagnosed disease favored TRBV20-1 and TRBJ2-1. Sequencing and analysis were limited to the TCR beta chain. Only peripheral blood was studied, because thyroid tissue, the primary lesion, was inaccessible. Persistent patients shared more public clonotypes among themselves (around 2,500) than newly diagnosed patients did (about 970). The small sample size was acknowledged by the authors as a limitation that may reduce accuracy. Compared with newly diagnosed patients, patients with persistent Graves' disease had lower TCR Shannon entropy and fewer highly expanded clones, which suggests clonal expansion.

Libraries were constructed by multiplex PCR. The sample was run on an Illumina HiSeq 4000. iRepertoire HTBI primers and Arm-PCR amplification of CDR3 regions were used to construct TCR beta libraries. PCR products were gel purified before sequencing. Per the original workflow: A total of 62 TRBV and 14 TRBJ segments were identified across samples and were used for gene usage analysis of CDR3 amino acid clonotypes. COPE and FqMerger were used to merge the filtered high-quality paired reads into contigs. BLAST was used to align contigs to IMGT TRBV, TRBD and TRBJ reference genes, with CDR3 defined following IMGT. Any clonotype with a frequency above 0.1% was counted as a highly expanded clone. Shannon entropy served as the measure of repertoire diversity, while the Gini coefficient captured V-J evenness. Clonotypes shared by more than one individual were considered public. TCRdb cleaned the public reads at Q25 with fastp, built clones with MiXCR and kept in-frame beta chains. Under each unique CDR3 protein, matching rows form one entry showing the most common genes and DNA. The V and J calls and clone size come from TCRdb's table, not from the authors' own analysis. This sample is represented by some 490,000 distinct CDR3 sequences; around 11% of them were singletons. The ten largest clonotypes hold roughly 8.2% of the sample.

This clonotype was seen repeatedly, ten times or more. Its antigen is unknown. There are no base qualities to consult, and no much larger clone falls within one base. V gives up 0 bases and J gives up 3 bases, and the segment between their germline ends measures 0 bases. From the germline V gene, CDR1 is SGHAT and CDR2 is FQNNGV. Counted from cysteine to phenylalanine, this CDR3 has 11 amino acids. The only DNA kept is the CDR3, 33 bases in frame from the first base. Read against the paper, the sample's time point label means: newly diagnosed GD, antithyroid drugs for less than 3 months. For both TCR sequencing and RNA sequencing, RNA was extracted from PBMCs in TRIzol. The diagnosis of Graves' disease was made according to American Thyroid Association guidelines. Patients for the study were recruited at an endocrinology department in Xi'an, China. Each patient gave 9 to 10 milliliters of peripheral blood, collected in an EDTA anticoagulant tube. Ficoll Paque Plus density gradient separation was used to isolate PBMCs, and no further T cell sorting was done. An Agilent 2100 Bioanalyzer and agarose gel were used to check RNA quality, and a NanoDrop 2000 was used to measure RNA concentration.

These data were also reused for a study on T cells in Graves' hyperthyroidism and ophthalmopathy. The second study, in turn, reports: Stable Graves' hyperthyroidism was defined as no progression to ophthalmopathy during 18 months of follow-up. Hyperthyroidism patients were aged 18 to 65 years and newly diagnosed, with disease duration of less than 2 months. Patients with uncontrolled infections, other autoimmune diseases, pregnancy or lactation were excluded. Diagnoses were based on clinical symptoms, serum thyroxine and TRAb, thyroid ultrasound and orbital computed tomography. A first-round RT-PCR of the TCR CDR3 used the HTBI primer set with the Qiagen OneStep RT-PCR kit. Most expanded thyroid clonotypes (frequency above 0.001) were also detected in blood, a finding suggesting that blood repertoires may reflect thyroid immune responses. A 13 V-J signature model separated ophthalmopathy from stable hyperthyroidism, with approximately 87% sensitivity and roughly 81% specificity in cross-validation and 80%/75% in testing. In validation, progression to ophthalmopathy was predicted by the model with about 70% sensitivity and 72.22% specificity, a median of about 6 months before onset. To identify TCR V-J signatures that set the groups apart, the researchers used a discovery cohort of approximately 98 patients, made up of around 40 with Graves' ophthalmopathy and 55 to 65 with stable Graves' hyperthyroidism. Prospective prediction of ophthalmopathy was tested in an independent validation cohort consisting of some 20 hyperthyroidism patients and around 16 patients who later progressed to ophthalmopathy. For training and testing, the roughly 93 patients in the discovery cohort were randomly divided in a 7:3 ratio. In several Graves' hyperthyroidism patients, the study also compared T-cell repertoires from thyroid tissue with T-cell repertoires from blood. Following sampling, methimazole starting at 30 mg daily was given to hyperthyroidism patients, and high-dose intravenous methylprednisolone was given to ophthalmopathy patients. A second multiplex PCR round built the libraries, followed by size selection and purification. Sequencing of the libraries was done on an Illumina HiSeq2000 using paired-end 100 bp reads. Raw data were processed with SOAPnuke, discarding reads with adapters, uncalled bases, mean Phred below 15, or no exact constant-primer or identifier match. High-quality paired reads were merged using COPE v1.2.5, and each unique nucleotide sequence was defined as a clonotype. MiTCR v1.1 was used to align clonotypes to the IMGT TRBV, TRBD and TRBJ reference segments. The analysis was restricted to V-J combinations with a frequency above 0.0001, which together covered roughly 99% of the repertoires. The TCS score was defined as F50 (clonal expansion) divided by E x V (chaos), with BLOSUM62-based TCRdist calculated between CDR3 peptides within each V-J. Welch's t-statistics and random forest reduced fewer than 550 V-J features to roughly 13, which were used in a naive Bayes classifier (R e1071). Sample size was not statistically predetermined, and blinding of investigators to group allocation was not performed. According to the paper, TCR Vbeta CDR3 sequencing was carried out on 135 peripheral blood samples, which came from some 41 ophthalmopathy, around 75 hyperthyroidism and about 17 progressor patients.

The chain was built from TRBV11-2 and TRBJ2-7; confidence is insufficient to name the D gene. The sequence was obtained from a woman aged 30 to 39 with Graves disease. Donor details come from another sample of the same person, matched by shared clones. This specimen was peripheral blood mononuclear cells (PBMCs), taken at new diagnosis, from a patient treated with antithyroid drugs. In nucleotides, the sequence is TGTGCCAGCAGCTTAGACTACGAGCAGTACTTC. Its protein product is CASSLDYEQYF.